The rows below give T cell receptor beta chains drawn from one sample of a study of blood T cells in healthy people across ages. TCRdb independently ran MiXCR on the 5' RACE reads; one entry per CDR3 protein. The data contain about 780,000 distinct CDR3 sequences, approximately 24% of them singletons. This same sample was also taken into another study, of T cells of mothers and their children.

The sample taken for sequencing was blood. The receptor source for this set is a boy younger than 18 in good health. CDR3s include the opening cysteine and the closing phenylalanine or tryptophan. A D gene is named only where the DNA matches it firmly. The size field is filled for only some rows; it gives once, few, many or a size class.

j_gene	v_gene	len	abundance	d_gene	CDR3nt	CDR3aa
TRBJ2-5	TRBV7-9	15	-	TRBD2	TGTGCCAGCAGCTTACGTGCTAGCGGGATGGAGACCCAGTACTTC	CASSLRASGMETQYF
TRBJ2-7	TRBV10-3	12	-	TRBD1	TGTGCCATCGGACAGGGAATCTACGAGCAGTACTTC	CAIGQGIYEQYF
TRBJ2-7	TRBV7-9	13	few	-	TGTGCCAGCGGGGGACGGTTGCGAGGCGAGCAGTACTTC	CASGGRLRGEQYF
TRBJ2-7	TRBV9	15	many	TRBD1	TGTGCCAGCAGCTCTAGTACAGGGGGCCAGTACGAGCAGTACTTC	CASSSSTGGQYEQYF
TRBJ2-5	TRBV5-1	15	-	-	TGCGCCAGCAGCTTGGAAGGGATGGAGGCAGGGACTCAGTACTTC	CASSLEGMEAGTQYF
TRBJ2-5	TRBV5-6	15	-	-	TGTGCCAGCAGCCTACTTTTGGACATCCAAGAGACCCAGTACTTC	CASSLLLDIQETQYF
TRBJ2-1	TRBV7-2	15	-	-	TGTGCCAGCAGCGAATCGACCCGACCCTACAATGAGCAGTTCTTC	CASSESTRPYNEQFF
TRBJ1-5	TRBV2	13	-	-	TGTGCCAGCAGGGATACAGGGTATGAAGCCCAGCATTTT	CASRDTGYEAQHF
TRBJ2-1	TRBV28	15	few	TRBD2	TGTGCCAGCAGTCCAATGGGACTAGCGCTGGAAGAGCAGTTCTTC	CASSPMGLALEEQFF
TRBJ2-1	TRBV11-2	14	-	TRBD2	TGTGCCAGCAGCTTGAGCGGGGCCCCCAATGAGCAGTTCTTC	CASSLSGAPNEQFF
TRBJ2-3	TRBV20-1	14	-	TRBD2	TGCAGTGCTAGTGATAGCGGGGGGACAGATACGCAGTATTTT	CSASDSGGTDTQYF
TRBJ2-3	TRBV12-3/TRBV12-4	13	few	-	TGTGCCAGCACCTGGGAGAACACAGATACGCAGTATTTT	CASTWENTDTQYF
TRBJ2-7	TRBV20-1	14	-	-	TGCAGTGCTAGAATTAACGACCTCTCCTACGAGCAGTACTTC	CSARINDLSYEQYF
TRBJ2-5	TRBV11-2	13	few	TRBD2	TGTGCCAGCAGGGGACTAGCGGGGCCCCCGCACTACTTC	CASRGLAGPPHYF
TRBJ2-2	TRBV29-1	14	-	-	TGCAGCGTTGGAAGCTCTACGAACACCGGGGAGCTGTTTTTT	CSVGSSTNTGELFF
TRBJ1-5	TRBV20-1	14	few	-	TGCAGTGCTAGCACGGGGGGTCGGCTCCAGCCCCAGCATTTT	CSASTGGRLQPQHF
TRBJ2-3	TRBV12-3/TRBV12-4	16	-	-	TGTGCCAGCAGTTTAGCCCATAGCGGACTCACAGATACGCAGTATTTT	CASSLAHSGLTDTQYF
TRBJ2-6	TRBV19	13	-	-	TGTGCCAGTAAGGGGAATGGGGCCAACGTCCTGACTTTC	CASKGNGANVLTF
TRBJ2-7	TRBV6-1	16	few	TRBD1	TGTGCCAGCAGCCATGCCGGGACAGGGTGTTCCTACGAGCAGTACTTC	CASSHAGTGCSYEQYF
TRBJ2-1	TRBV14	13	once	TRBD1	TGTGCCAGCAGCCAATACAGGGGCAATGAGCAGTTCTTC	CASSQYRGNEQFF
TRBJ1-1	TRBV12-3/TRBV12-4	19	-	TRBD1	TGTGCCAGCAGTGAGACGGAACAGGGGGCGGTTTGGGGACGAACTGAAGCTTTCTTT	CASSETEQGAVWGRTEAFF
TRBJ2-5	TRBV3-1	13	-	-	TGTGCCAGCAGCCAAGTCCAGGGGGAGACCCAGTACTTC	CASSQVQGETQYF